The following is a T cell receptor (beta chain) sequence with its context. Its antigen remains unidentified. V shed 5 bases and J shed 9 bases, with 13 bases lying between them. Germline loops: CDR1 SEHNR, CDR2 FQNEAQ (reference sequence). There are 12 residues in the CDR3. The sample originates from a study of blood T cells in healthy people across ages. Broader study findings: TCR beta diversity, measured per million T cells, fell in a roughly linear way with age.

Primed by a sample-barcoded 5' primer and a J-beta primer mix, a second PCR proceeded for about 6 to 11 cycles. Each CDR3 protein is one row after TCRdb ran MiXCR on the 5' RACE reads. There are more than 900,000 distinct CDR3 sequences in the sample; almost 25% occur only once, and approximately 0.7% lies in the top ten. In addition, the sample was reused for a study of T cells of mothers and their children. That study adds: Related mother and child pairs showed slightly greater overlap (not significant) than unrelated pairs did.

The chain employs TRBV7-9 and TRBJ1-2; weak D call: TRBD1 (5 bases). The clonotype originates from a girl aged 2-10 years in good health. Sequencing was done on a sample of blood. The DNA for the CDR3 is TGTGCCAGCAGCCCCGGAGACAGTCGCTACACCTTC. Protein: CASSPGDSRYTF.